The 9 T cell receptor beta chains in this list originate from one sample, sequenced in a study of cytomegalovirus exposure and HLA in healthy donors. Primers included in the PCR were 60 Vbeta and 13 Jbeta primers. Assay: immunoSEQ multiplex PCR; the TCRdb copy retains only in-frame clones and omits some. Of under 200,000 clones in the sample, approximately 80% were seen once. The specimen was PBMCs. These receptors were taken from a woman between 50 and 59 years old in good health and CMV-seronegative.

V and J are TRBV4-2 and TRBJ2-2; 8 positions match TRBD2. Looked up from germline, CDR1 is LGHNA and CDR2 is YNFKEQ. Germline trimming cut 0 bases from V and 6 bases from J; bases unmatched to any gene: 6. This CDR3 has 16 amino acids. CDR3 nucleotide sequence: TGTGCCAGCAGCCAAGAATTAGCGGGGATTTCCGGGGAGCTGTTTTTT. It encodes CASSQELAGISGELFF.

V gene TRBV29-1 combines with J gene TRBJ1-1; 12 bases match TRBD1. Per germline, CDR1 SQVTM and CDR2 ANQGSEA. The CDR3 covers 15 residues. Trimming removed 5 bases from V and 0 bases from J; junction bases left unmatched: 4. Here the CDR3 DNA reads TGCAGCGTTTCCGGGACAGGGGGCCTGAACACTGAAGCTTTCTTT. Translation gives CSVSGTGGLNTEAFF.

This clone was observed once. The chain couples TRBV5-4 to TRBJ1-6, with D perhaps TRBD1 (5 bases). Germline-derived CDR1 and CDR2 are SGHNT and YYREEE (reference sequence). V was trimmed by 0 bases and J by 10 bases, leaving 11 bases between them. The CDR3 runs 14 residues. Written as DNA, the CDR3 is TGTGCCAGCAGCTTGGGACAGACCGGCTCACCCCTCCACTTT. It codes for CASSLGQTGSPLHF.

This chain connects TRBV5-8 to TRBJ1-5, with D perhaps matching TRBD1 (5 bases). Germline V gives CDR1 SGHTS, CDR2 YDEGEE. The CDR3 extends over 14 amino acids. V lost 4 bases, J lost 5 bases, and 13 bases lay in between. This chain's CDR3 is CASSAGAVDQPQHF. In DNA form, the CDR3 reads TGTGCCAGCAGCGCTGGGGCGGTGGATCAGCCCCAGCATTTT.

A single count supports this clone. V gene TRBV28 combines with J gene TRBJ1-1; a possible D gene is TRBD1 (5 bases). V dropped 6 bases and J dropped 10 bases, with 15 bases sitting between them. From germline, CDR1 is MDHEN and CDR2 SYDVKM. This CDR3 has 12 residues. The DNA for the CDR3 is TGTGCCAGCAGCGGGGGGATCATCGGAGCTTTCTTT. Amino acid sequence: CASSGGIIGAFF.

The rearrangement joins TRBV7-9 to TRBJ2-5; TRBD2 aligns across 15 bases. The end of the DNA is better explained by TRBJ2-7, so the J call may be wrong. CDR3 length equals 17 residues. In germline, CDR1 is SEHNR, CDR2 FQNEAQ (reference sequence). CDR3: CASSYGLAGGLVREQYF. The CDR3 nucleotides are TGTGCCAGCAGCTATGGACTAGCGGGAGGGCTTGTTCGCGAGCAGTACTTC.

The count of this clone is one. The V and J genes are TRBV19 and TRBJ2-1; D may be TRBD1 (6 bases). CDR1 and CDR2 from the germline V gene are LNHDA and SQIVND (reference sequence). V lost 7 bases to trimming and J lost 5 bases, with 27 bases between them. This CDR3 spans 18 amino acids. The CDR3, as DNA: TGTGCCAGTACCTCGCCGCTCAATGGGTCGGGACAACACAATGAGCAGTTCTTC. This encodes CASTSPLNGSGQHNEQFF.

The V gene is TRBV19, the J gene TRBJ1-1, with D perhaps TRBD1 (5 bases). Germline V gene data show CDR1 as LNHDA and CDR2 as SQIVND (reference sequence). This CDR3 region has 15 residues. Trimming stripped 5 bases from V and 0 bases from J, with 13 bases between. CDR3: CASSAGGVVNTEAFF. DNA of the CDR3: TGTGCCAGTAGTGCCGGGGGGGTTGTGAACACTGAAGCTTTCTTT.

The chain couples TRBV11-2 to TRBJ2-3; TRBD2 agrees at 12 bases. CDR1 is SGHAT, CDR2 FQNNGV, per germline. The CDR3 runs to 16 residues. V gave up 5 bases and J gave up 6 bases; unmatched junction bases: 9. Written as DNA, the CDR3 is TGTGCCAGCAGCGCCCGACTAGCGGGAGTGTGGGATACGCAGTATTTT. Its protein product is CASSARLAGVWDTQYF. Looking up the rest from reference TRBV11-2 and TRBJ2-3 gives the full variable domain: EAGVAQSPRYKIIEKRQSVAFWCNPISGHATLYWYQQILGQGPKLLIQFQNNGVVDDSQLPKDRFSAERLKGVDSTLKIQPAKLEDSAVYLCASSARLAGVWDTQYFGPGTRLTVL.